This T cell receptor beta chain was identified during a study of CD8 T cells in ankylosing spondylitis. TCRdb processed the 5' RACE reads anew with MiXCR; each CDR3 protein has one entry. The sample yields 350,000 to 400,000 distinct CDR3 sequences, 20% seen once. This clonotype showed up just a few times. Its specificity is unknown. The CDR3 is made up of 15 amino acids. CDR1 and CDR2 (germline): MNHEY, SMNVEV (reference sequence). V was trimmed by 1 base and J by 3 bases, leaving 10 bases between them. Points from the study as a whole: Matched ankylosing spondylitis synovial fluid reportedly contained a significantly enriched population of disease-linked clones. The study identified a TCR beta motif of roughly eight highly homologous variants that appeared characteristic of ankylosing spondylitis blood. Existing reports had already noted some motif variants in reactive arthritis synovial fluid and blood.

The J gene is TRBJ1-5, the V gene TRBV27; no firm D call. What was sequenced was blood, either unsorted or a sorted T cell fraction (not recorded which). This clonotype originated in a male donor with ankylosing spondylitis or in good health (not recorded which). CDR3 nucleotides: TGTGCCAGCAGTTTATTTCCAGGCATCAATCAGCCCCAGCATTTT. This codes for CASSLFPGINQPQHF.